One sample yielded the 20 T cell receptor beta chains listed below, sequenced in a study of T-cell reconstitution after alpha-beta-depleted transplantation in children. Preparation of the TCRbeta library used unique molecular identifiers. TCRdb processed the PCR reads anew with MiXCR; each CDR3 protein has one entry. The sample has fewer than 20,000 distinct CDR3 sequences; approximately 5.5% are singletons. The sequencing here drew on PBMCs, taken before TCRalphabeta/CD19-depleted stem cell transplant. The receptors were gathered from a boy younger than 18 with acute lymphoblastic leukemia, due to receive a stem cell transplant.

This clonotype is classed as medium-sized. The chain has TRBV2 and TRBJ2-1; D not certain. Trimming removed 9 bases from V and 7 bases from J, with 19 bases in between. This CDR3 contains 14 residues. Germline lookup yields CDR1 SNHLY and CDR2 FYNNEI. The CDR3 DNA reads TGTGCCAGTTCTTCTCCGGGCGGTTTTAATGAGCAGTTCTTC. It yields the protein CASSSPGGFNEQFF. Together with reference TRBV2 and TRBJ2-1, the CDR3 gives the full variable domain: EPEVTQTPSHQVTQMGQEVILRCVPISNHLYFYWYRQILGQKVEFLVSFYNNEISEKSEIFDDQFSVERPDGSNFTLKIRSTKLEDSAMYFCASSSPGGFNEQFFGPGTRLTVL.

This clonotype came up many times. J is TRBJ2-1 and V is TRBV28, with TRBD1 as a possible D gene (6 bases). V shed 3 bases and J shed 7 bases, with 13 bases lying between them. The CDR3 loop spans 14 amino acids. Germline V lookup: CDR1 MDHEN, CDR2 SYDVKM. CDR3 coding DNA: TGTGCCAGCAGTTTCCAAGACAGGATGAATGAGCAGTTCTTC. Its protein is CASSFQDRMNEQFF.

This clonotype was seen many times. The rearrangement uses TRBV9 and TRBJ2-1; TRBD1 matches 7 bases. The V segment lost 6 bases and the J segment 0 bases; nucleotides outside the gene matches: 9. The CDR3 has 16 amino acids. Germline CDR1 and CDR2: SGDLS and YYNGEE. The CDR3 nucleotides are TGTGCCAGCACCCGACCCGGGACAGCCTCCTACAATGAGCAGTTCTTC. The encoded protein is CASTRPGTASYNEQFF.

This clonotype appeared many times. CDR3 sequence reads: CRADREEGYTF. As DNA, the CDR3 is TGCAGAGCAGACAGGGAGGAAGGCTACACCTTC. This chain uses TRBV20-1 with TRBJ1-2, with TRBD1 matching over 7 bases. CDR1 DFQATT and CDR2 SNEGSKA come from the germline V gene (reference sequence). This CDR3 is 11 amino acids long.

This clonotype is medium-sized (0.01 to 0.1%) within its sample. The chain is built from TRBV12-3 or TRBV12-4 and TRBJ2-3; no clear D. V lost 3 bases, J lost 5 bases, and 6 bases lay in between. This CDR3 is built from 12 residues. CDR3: CASSLVGDTQYF. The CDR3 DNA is TGTGCCAGCAGTTTGGTTGGAGATACGCAGTATTTT.

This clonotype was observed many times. The CDR3 region has the DNA TGTGCCAGTAGTGTGAGGGAGGAGGACGAGCAGTACTTC. Translating it yields CASSVREEDEQYF. V gene TRBV19 combines with J gene TRBJ2-7, with D possibly TRBD2 on 6 matching bases. This CDR3 spans 13 amino acids. Trimming removed 5 bases from V and 5 bases from J, with 13 bases in between. CDR1 LNHDA and CDR2 SQIVND come from the germline V gene (reference sequence).

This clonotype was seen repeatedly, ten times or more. CDR3 sequence reads: CASSPGGDQPQHF. The CDR3 DNA reads TGTGCCAGCTCACCCGGAGGGGATCAGCCCCAGCATTTT. V usage is TRBV18 and J usage is TRBJ1-5; the D gene is possibly TRBD1 (5 bases). The CDR3 has 13 residues. V was clipped by 3 bases and J by 5 bases, with 8 bases between them. Germline assignment: CDR1 KGHSH and CDR2 LQKENI.

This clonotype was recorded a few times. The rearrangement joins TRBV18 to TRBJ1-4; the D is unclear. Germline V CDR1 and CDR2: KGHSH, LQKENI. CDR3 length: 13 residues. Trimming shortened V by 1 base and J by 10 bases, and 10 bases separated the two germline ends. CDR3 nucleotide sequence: TGTGCCAGCTCACCACGTAATGAGGGAAAACTGTTTTTT. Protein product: CASSPRNEGKLFF.

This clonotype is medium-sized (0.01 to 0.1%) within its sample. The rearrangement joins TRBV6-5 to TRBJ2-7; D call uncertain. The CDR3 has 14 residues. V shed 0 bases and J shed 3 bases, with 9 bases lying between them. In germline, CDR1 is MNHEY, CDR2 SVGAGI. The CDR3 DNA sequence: TGTGCCAGCAGTTACTCCGGAGCGAGCTACGAGCAGTACTTC. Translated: CASSYSGASYEQYF.

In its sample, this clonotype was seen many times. The CDR3 DNA is TGCGCCAGCAGCCAAGATCCAGCGCCGAGCTACAATGAGCAGTTCTTC. Protein: CASSQDPAPSYNEQFF. The V gene is TRBV4-3, the J gene TRBJ2-1; no firm D call. The germline gives CDR1 LGHNA, CDR2 YSLEER. This CDR3 spans 16 amino acids. V was trimmed by 0 bases and J by 3 bases, leaving 12 bases between them.

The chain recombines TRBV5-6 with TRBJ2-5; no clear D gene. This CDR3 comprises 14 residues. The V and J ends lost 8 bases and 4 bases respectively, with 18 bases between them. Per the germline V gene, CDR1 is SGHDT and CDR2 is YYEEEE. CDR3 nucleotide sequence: TGTGCCAGGGGCCCCCTGGCCCTTCCAGAGACCCAGTACTTC. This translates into CARGPLALPETQYF.

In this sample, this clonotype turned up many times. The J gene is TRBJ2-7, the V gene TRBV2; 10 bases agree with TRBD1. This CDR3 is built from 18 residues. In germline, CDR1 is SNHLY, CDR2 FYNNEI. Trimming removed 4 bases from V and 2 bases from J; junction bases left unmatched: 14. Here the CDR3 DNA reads TGTGCCAGCAGTGCATTCCCCCCATCCGGGACAGGGGCCTACGAGCAGTACTTC. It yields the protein CASSAFPPSGTGAYEQYF.

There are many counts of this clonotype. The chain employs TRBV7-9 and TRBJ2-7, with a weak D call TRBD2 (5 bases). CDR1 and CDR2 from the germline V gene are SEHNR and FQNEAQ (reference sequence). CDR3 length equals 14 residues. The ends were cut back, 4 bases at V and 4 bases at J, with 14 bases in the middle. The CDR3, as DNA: TGTGCCAGCAGCTCTTATGCGAGCGGTTACGAGCAGTACTTC. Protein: CASSSYASGYEQYF.

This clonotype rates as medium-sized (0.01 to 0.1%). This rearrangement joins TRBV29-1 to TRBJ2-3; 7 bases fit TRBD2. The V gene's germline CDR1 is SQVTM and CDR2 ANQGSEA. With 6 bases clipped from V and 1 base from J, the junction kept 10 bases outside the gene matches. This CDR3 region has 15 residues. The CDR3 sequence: CSVVPRGSGTDTQYF. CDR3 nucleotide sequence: TGCAGCGTGGTCCCGCGGGGGTCGGGCACAGATACGCAGTATTTT.

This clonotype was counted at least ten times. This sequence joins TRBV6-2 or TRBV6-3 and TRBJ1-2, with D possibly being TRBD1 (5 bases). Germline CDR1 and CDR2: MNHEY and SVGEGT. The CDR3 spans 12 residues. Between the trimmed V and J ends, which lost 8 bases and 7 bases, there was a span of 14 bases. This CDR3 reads CASRLRGVGYTF. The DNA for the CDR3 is TGTGCCAGCCGCCTGAGAGGGGTTGGCTACACCTTC.

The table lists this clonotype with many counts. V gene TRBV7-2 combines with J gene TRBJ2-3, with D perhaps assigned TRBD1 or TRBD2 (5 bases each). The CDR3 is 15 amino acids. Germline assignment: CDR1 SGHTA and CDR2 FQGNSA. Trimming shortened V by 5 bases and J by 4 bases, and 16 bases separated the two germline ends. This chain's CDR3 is CASSASGRRADTQYF. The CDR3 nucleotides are TGTGCCAGCAGCGCCTCGGGACGGCGCGCAGATACGCAGTATTTT.

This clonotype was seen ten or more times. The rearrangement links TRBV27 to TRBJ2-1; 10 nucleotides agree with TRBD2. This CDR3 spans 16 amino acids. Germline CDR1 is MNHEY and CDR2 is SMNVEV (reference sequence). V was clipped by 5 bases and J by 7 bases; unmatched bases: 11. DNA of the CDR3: TGTGCCAGCAGTGCCCCTGTGTCTAGCGGGAGTAATGAGCAGTTCTTC. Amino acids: CASSAPVSSGSNEQFF.

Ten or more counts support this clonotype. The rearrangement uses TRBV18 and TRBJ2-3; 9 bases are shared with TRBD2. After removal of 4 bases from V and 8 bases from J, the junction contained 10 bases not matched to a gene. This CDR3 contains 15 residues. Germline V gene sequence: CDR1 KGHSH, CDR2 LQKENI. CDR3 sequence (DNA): TGTGCCAGCTCACTGGCGGGGGGGCGAGCAGGTACGCAGTATTTT. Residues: CASSLAGGRAGTQYF.

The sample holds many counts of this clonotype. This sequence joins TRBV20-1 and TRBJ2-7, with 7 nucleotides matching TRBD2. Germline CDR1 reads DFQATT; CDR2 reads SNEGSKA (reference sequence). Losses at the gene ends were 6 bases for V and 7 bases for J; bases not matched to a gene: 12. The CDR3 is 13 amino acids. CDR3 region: CSARRGLEWEQYF. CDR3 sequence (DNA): TGCAGTGCCCGACGCGGACTAGAATGGGAGCAGTACTTC.

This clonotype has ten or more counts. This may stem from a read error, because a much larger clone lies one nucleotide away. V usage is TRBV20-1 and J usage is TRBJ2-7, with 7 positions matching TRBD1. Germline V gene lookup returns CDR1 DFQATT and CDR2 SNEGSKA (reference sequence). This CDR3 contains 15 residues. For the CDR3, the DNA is TGCTGTGCTAGAGATATGGGGGACAGACCTTCCGAGCAGTACTTC. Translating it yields CCARDMGDRPSEQYF.